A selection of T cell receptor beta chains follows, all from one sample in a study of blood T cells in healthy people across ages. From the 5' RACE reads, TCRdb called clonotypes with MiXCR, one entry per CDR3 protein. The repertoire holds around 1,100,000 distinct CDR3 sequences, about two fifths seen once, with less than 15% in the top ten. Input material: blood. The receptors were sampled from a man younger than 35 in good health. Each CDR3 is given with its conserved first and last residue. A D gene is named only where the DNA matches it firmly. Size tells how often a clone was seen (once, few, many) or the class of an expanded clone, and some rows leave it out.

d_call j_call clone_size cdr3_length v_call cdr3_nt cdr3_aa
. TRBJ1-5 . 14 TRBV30 TGTGCCTGGAGCTCCCGGGACAGCAATCAGCCCCAGCATTTT CAWSSRDSNQPQHF
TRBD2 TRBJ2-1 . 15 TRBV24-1 TGTGCCACCAGTGAAAGCGGGGGACCGAACAATGAGCAGTTCTTC CATSESGGPNNEQFF
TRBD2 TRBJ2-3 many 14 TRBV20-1 TGCAGTGTTACGAATAGCGGGGGGGCAGATACGCAGTATTTT CSVTNSGGADTQYF
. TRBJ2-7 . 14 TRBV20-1 TGCAGTGCTAGTGGGGGGCGTTCAACCTACGAGCAGTACTTC CSASGGRSTYEQYF
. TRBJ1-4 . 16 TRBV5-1 TGCGCCAGCAGCCTTGGACGTGTTGCAACTAATGAAAAACTGTTTTTT CASSLGRVATNEKLFF
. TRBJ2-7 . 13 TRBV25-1 TGTGCCAGCAGTGAATACGGGGCCCACGAGCAGTACTTC CASSEYGAHEQYF
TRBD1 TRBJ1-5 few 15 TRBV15 TGTGCCACCAGCAGAGGGGGACAGGACAATCAGCCCCAGCATTTT CATSRGGQDNQPQHF
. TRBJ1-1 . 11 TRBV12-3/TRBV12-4 TGTGCCAGCAGTTTGACCACTGAAGCTTTCTTT CASSLTTEAFF
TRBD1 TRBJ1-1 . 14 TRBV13 TGTGCCAGCTACCAGGGGGAGGGGGACACTGAAGCTTTCTTT CASYQGEGDTEAFF
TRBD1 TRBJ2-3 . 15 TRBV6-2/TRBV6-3 TGTGCCAGCAGTTACTGGACAGGGGACACAGATACGCAGTATTTT CASSYWTGDTDTQYF
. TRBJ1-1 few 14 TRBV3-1 TGTGCCAGCAGCCAAGGCCGGGGGGGCTATGAAGCTTTCTTT CASSQGRGGYEAFF
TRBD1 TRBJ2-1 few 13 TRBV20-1 TGCAGGGCGGACAGGGGAAACTACAATGAGCAGTTCTTC CRADRGNYNEQFF
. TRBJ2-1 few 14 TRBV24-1 TGTGCCACCAGTGATGAGCAGACCACAAGTGAGCAGTTCTTC CATSDEQTTSEQFF
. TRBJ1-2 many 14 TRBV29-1 TGCAGCGTTGATCCCAGGGGAACCCGTTATGGCTACACCTTC CSVDPRGTRYGYTF
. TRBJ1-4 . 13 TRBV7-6 TGTGCCAGCAGCCGAAGCAGGGTTGGCGAACTGTTTTTT CASSRSRVGELFF
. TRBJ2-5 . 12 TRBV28 TGTGCCAGCAGTTTATGGGGCCATACCCAGTACTTC CASSLWGHTQYF
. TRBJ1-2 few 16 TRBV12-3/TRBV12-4 . CASSSSTAPIFYGYTF
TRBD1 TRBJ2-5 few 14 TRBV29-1 TGCAGCGCTACCGTCAGGGGGCGCGGAGAGACCCAGTACTTC CSATVRGRGETQYF
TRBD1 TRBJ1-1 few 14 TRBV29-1 TGCAGCGTTGAAGGACAGGGGGGTAGCACTGAAGCTTTCTTT CSVEGQGGSTEAFF
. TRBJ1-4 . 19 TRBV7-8 TGTGCCAGCAGCTCCCTTAGATGGGGGGCGAAAGCAACTAATGAAAAACTGTTTTTT CASSSLRWGAKATNEKLFF
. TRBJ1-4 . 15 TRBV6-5 TGTGCCAGCAGGAAAGGGGAGGCCAGGAATGAAAAACTGTTTTTT CASRKGEARNEKLFF
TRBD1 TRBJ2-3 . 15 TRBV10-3 TGTGCCATCAGTGATCCCCAGGGGGCCACAGATACGCAGTATTTT CAISDPQGATDTQYF
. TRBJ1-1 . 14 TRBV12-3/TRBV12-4 TGTGCCAGCAGTTTGGAACCTACAGAGGCTAAAGCTTTCTTT CASSLEPTEAKAFF
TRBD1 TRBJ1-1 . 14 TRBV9 TGTGCCAGCAGTGTAACAGGGGGAAACACTGAAGCTTTCTTT CASSVTGGNTEAFF
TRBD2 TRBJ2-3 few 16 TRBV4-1 TGCGCCAGCAGCCAACTAGGGACTAGCGGGAAGTATACGCAGTATTTT CASSQLGTSGKYTQYF
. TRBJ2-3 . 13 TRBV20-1 TGCAGTGCTAGTCCCGGGGGCACAGATACGCAGTATTTT CSASPGGTDTQYF
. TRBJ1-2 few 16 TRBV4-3 TGCGCCAGCAGCCATCTACAGGATCAAGCTAACTATGGCTACACCTTC CASSHLQDQANYGYTF
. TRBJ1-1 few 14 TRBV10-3 TGTGCCATCAGACAGGGATTGGGGAACACTGAAGCTTTCTTT CAIRQGLGNTEAFF
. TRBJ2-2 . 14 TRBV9 TGTGCCAGCAGCGTAGCCAGCTCCACCGGGGAGCTGTTTTTT CASSVASSTGELFF
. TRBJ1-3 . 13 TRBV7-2 TGTGCCAGCAGCCTAGGCTACAGGGACACCATATATTTT CASSLGYRDTIYF
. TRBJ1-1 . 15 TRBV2 TGTGCCTGCACCACCCAACCGACCGGAGACACTGAAGCTTTCTTT CACTTQPTGDTEAFF
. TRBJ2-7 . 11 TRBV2 TGTGCCAGCAGTGAGGGGAATGAGCAGTACTTC CASSEGNEQYF
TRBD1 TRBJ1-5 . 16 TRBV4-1 TGCGCCAGCAGCCAAGATCGGACAGGACTCAATCAGCCCCAGCATTTT CASSQDRTGLNQPQHF
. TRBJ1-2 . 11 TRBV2 TGTGCCAGCAGTGAGGCGGAATCCTCCACCTTC CASSEAESSTF
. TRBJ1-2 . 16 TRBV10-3 TGTGCCATCAGTGTGGCAGGGCGGTTTGCTAACTATGGCTACACCTTC CAISVAGRFANYGYTF
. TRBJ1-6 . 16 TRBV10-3 TGTGCCATCAGTGAGTCCGGGGGGACTTATAATTCACCCCTCCACTTT CAISESGGTYNSPLHF
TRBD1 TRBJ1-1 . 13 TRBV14 TGTGCCAGCAGCCAATATCGGGACAGTGAAGCTTTCTTT CASSQYRDSEAFF